Listed here is a single T cell receptor (beta chain). Its specificity is not known. These data come from a study of B cell selection in AIRE deficiency. The regulatory T cell sort gate was CD4+CD25hiCD127low/negative. Germline loops: CDR1 MNHEY, CDR2 SVGAGI. This CDR3 has 15 amino acids. Trimming took 1 base from V and 1 from J, leaving 10 bases between them. Method: immunoSEQ multiplex PCR; TCRdb's copy keeps in-frame clones and lacks some. The repertoire holds about 15,000 clones, with about 92% as singletons. Overall study results and limits: AIRE-deficient Tconv and Treg repertoires matched healthy donors in TCRBV, CDR3 length, diversity. TCRbeta-only data showed less than 45% of shared healthy Treg sequences in healthy Tconv.

The V gene is TRBV6-5, the J gene TRBJ2-5, with D unresolved. The source is a human donor with AIRE deficiency. The source material was Tregs sorted from PBMCs. The CDR3 DNA reads as TGTGCCAGCAGTTACTTCCGCGGCATCCAAGAGACCCAGTACTTC. This encodes CASSYFRGIQETQYF.